The T cell receptor (beta chain) described here comes from a study of beta chain features in type 1 diabetes. General study points: There was a moderate but significant shortening of TCRB CDR3s in all four CD4+ subsets of Type 1 diabetes patients.

Since all of the isolated RNA was reverse transcribed, expressed TCRB transcripts were what got sequenced. The method was immunoSEQ multiplex PCR; TCRdb's version includes in-frame clones alone and lacks a portion of them. This table holds hundreds of thousands of clones, roughly 9% found once. The CDR3 has 13 residues. The germline CDR1 and CDR2 sequences are ENHRY and SYGVKD. Trimming cost V 2 bases and J 5 bases, with 7 bases left between them. This clone showed up just a few times. Its specificity is unknown. This clonotype originated in a man aged 30 to 45 with type 1 diabetes. The specimen was central memory CD4+ T cells from blood. The V call is TRBV10-3, the J call TRBJ2-1; tentative D call: TRBD2 (5 bases). CDR3 in DNA: TGTGCCATCAGTGAGAACGGGGACAATGAGCAGTTCTTC. It specifies CAISENGDNEQFF.